This TCR beta chain originates from a study of T cell repertoires in aging, cancer and after chemotherapy. For the study at large: Donors were grouped into six age bands spanning 30 or younger through 70 or older.

TCR beta rearrangements were amplified from peripheral blood genomic DNA. Overall study results and limits: Loss of evenness, beyond lost richness, contributed to age-related TCR diversity decline in cancer patients. Compared with age-matched healthy donors, untreated hematological or solid cancer patients showed higher blood TCR clonality.

This CDR3 contains 17 residues. Looked up from germline, CDR1 is MNHNY and CDR2 is SVGAGI (reference sequence). Trimming removed 2 bases from V and 0 bases from J, with 11 bases in between. Concerning this clonotype: As yet, its antigen is unknown.

Rearranged V-D-J TRB sequences were amplified with a mixed TRB-A/B primer pool. TCRdb fed the multiplex PCR reads into MiXCR, producing one record per CDR3 protein. Of 5,000 or so distinct CDR3 sequences in the sample, about 38% were seen once. This TCR came from a human donor with a blood cancer. The sequencing sample was made of blood. The V and J genes are TRBV6-6 and TRBJ2-6; D not resolved. This CDR3 reads CASSYVLSPSGANVLTF. The CDR3 nucleotides read TGTGCCAGCAGTTACGTTCTGTCCCCCTCTGGGGCCAACGTCCTGACTTTC.